This T cell receptor beta chain was documented in a study of T cells in Graves' hyperthyroidism and ophthalmopathy. On the study more broadly: Upon initial diagnosis and before any treatment, peripheral blood was collected. The study, taken as a whole, reports: Most clonotypes expanded in thyroid above 0.001 were likewise present in blood.

A Clinical Activity Score of at least 3, a NOSPECS grade of at least 4 and a duration under 3 months were recorded in the ophthalmopathy patients. RNA transcripts were the template for amplifying TCR beta CDR3 regions. The TCR CDR3 was amplified in a first-round RT-PCR using the HTBI primer set. TCRdb reprocessed the multiplex PCR reads with MiXCR, giving one entry per CDR3 protein. The sample has about 350,000 distinct CDR3 sequences; roughly 13% are singletons. CDR1 is ENHRY and CDR2 is SYGVKD in the germline V gene. V shed 3 bases and J shed 1 base, with 12 bases lying between them. CDR3 size: 15 residues. Ten or more counts support this clonotype. Antigen: not known.

The sequencing input was blood. The receptor was isolated from a woman between 40 and 55 years old with Graves' ophthalmopathy. The genes are TRBV10-3 and TRBJ1-2, with D possibly being TRBD1 (5 bases). The CDR3 region is CAISEPGPLNYGYTF. The CDR3 DNA follows: TGTGCCATCAGTGAACCGGGACCGCTTAACTATGGCTACACCTTC.